Following are 28 T cell receptor beta chains from one sample sequenced in a study of blood T cell repertoires in COVID-19. Sequencing was performed with immunoSEQ multiplex PCR; in TCRdb, only in-frame clones are kept and a portion is missing. The sample lists about 210,000 clones; approximately 80% were seen once. The sample taken for sequencing was peripheral blood. The origin of the receptors is a human donor in a cohort sampled during active COVID-19.

The genes are TRBV5-1 and TRBJ2-5, with a possible D match to TRBD2 (5 bases). The CDR3 sequence is 12 residues long. The V gene lost 0 bases and the J gene lost 5 bases, with 5 bases spanning the gap. Germline V gives CDR1 SGHRS, CDR2 YFSETQ. CDR3 nucleotides: TGCGCCAGCAGCTTGGGGAGGGAGACCCAGTACTTC. It specifies CASSLGRETQYF.

V is TRBV2 and J is TRBJ1-2; perhaps TRBD1 as D (6 bases). The V and J ends lost 4 bases and 5 bases respectively, with 14 bases between them. The CDR3 contains 14 residues. CDR1 is SNHLY, CDR2 FYNNEI, per germline. The CDR3 nucleotides are TGTGCCAGCAGTGCGAGACAGGAGACTTATGGCTACACCTTC. The encoded protein is CASSARQETYGYTF.

The chain has TRBV9 and TRBJ2-7, with 7 bases lining up with TRBD1. The CDR3 sequence is 16 residues long. The ends lost 4 bases at V and 6 bases at J; junction bases unmatched: 16. Germline assignment: CDR1 SGDLS and CDR2 YYNGEE. The CDR3 protein is CASSLGDSAGRSEQYF. The DNA for the CDR3 is TGTGCCAGCAGCCTCGGGGACAGCGCCGGTCGGAGCGAGCAGTACTTC.

CDR3 region: CASSERQGANYGYTF. The CDR3 nucleotides read TGTGCCAGCAGTGAAAGACAGGGGGCCAACTATGGCTACACCTTC. This chain uses TRBV25-1 with TRBJ1-2; 10 bases match TRBD1. The V gene's germline CDR1 is MGHDK and CDR2 SYGVNS. This CDR3 has 15 amino acids. V gave up 2 bases and J gave up 2 bases; unmatched junction bases: 2.

The rearrangement joins TRBV19 to TRBJ1-3; D is possibly TRBD1 (6 bases). V was cut by 6 bases and J by 1 base, with 10 bases left in between. The CDR3 extends over 14 amino acids. Germline CDR1 reads LNHDA; CDR2 reads SQIVND (reference sequence). Here the CDR3 reads CASSHRESGNTIYF. For the CDR3, the DNA is TGTGCCAGTAGCCACAGGGAATCTGGAAACACCATATATTTT.

The chain links TRBV4-1 to TRBJ2-5; 9 bases fit TRBD1. CDR3 length: 15 amino acids. CDR1 MGHRA and CDR2 YSYEKL come from the germline V gene. V lost 0 bases, J lost 2 bases, and 1 base stayed unmatched. The CDR3 loop is CASSQDGTGQETQYF. CDR3 in DNA: TGCGCCAGCAGCCAAGATGGGACAGGGCAAGAGACCCAGTACTTC.

This chain joins TRBV28 and TRBJ2-3; the match to TRBD2 covers 7 bases. Trimming cost V 3 bases and J 10 bases; bases outside gene matches: 13. Germline values: CDR1 MDHEN, CDR2 SYDVKM. This CDR3 region has 15 residues. CDR3 nucleotide sequence: TGTGCCAGCAGTTTGGGCGGGAGTGCCCGGTACGCGCAGTATTTT. It codes for CASSLGGSARYAQYF.

V gene TRBV5-1 combines with J gene TRBJ2-1; TRBD2 matches 9 bases. V lost 1 base, J lost 7 bases, and 6 bases stayed unmatched. Germline-derived CDR1 and CDR2 are SGHRS and YFSETQ. The CDR3 extends over 15 amino acids. Here the CDR3 DNA reads TGCGCCAGCAGCTTGAGGCTAGCGGGACCTAATGAGCAGTTCTTC. Residues: CASSLRLAGPNEQFF.

V gene TRBV9 combines with J gene TRBJ2-7, with TRBD1 as a possible D gene (6 bases). CDR1 and CDR2 (germline): SGDLS, YYNGEE. This CDR3 has 17 amino acids. The V and J ends lost 4 bases and 1 base respectively, with 21 bases between them. CDR3 nucleotides: TGTGCCAGCAGCCCAGAGCATAGGGACACCGCATCCTACGAGCAGTACTTC. This encodes CASSPEHRDTASYEQYF.

This clone occurred a few times. The rearrangement links TRBV21-1 to TRBJ1-4; no check of the table's D call, TRBD1, against the DNA was made. TRBV21-1 is annotated as a pseudogene. The CDR3 sequence is 22 residues long. The CDR3 DNA is TGTGCCAGCAGCAAAGGGGGACAGCTTAAACCGTGGGAGCAAGGGGTAGGTGAAAAACTGTTTTTT. Translation: CASSKGGQLKPWEQGVGEKLFF.

This clone appeared a few times. The chain is built from TRBV19 and TRBJ2-5; 8 positions match TRBD2. CDR1 and CDR2 (germline): LNHDA, SQIVND (reference sequence). J lost 4 bases, V lost 3 bases, and 7 bases had no gene match. This CDR3 contains 15 residues. CDR3 bases: TGTGCCAGTAGTATGAGGGGCGGGAGGAGAGAGACCCAGTACTTC. Protein product: CASSMRGGRRETQYF.

The genes are TRBV28 and TRBJ1-6; no reliable D call. The CDR3 spans 13 residues. Trimming left V 5 bases short and J 4 bases short, with 6 bases between. Germline-derived CDR1 and CDR2 are MDHEN and SYDVKM. The CDR3 DNA reads as TGTGCCAGCAGTCCAACATATAATTCACCCCTCCACTTT. Its translation is CASSPTYNSPLHF.

This clone was detected a few times. The chain combines TRBV30 with TRBJ1-1; TRBD1 is a possible D gene (6 bases). The ends were cut back, 1 base at V and 1 base at J, with 16 bases in the middle. Germline V gene lookup returns CDR1 GTSNPN and CDR2 SVGIG (reference sequence). The length of the CDR3 is 16 residues. The DNA of the CDR3 is TGTGCCTGGAGTGGGGACATAGGACCGACGAACACTGAAGCTTTCTTT. Protein: CAWSGDIGPTNTEAFF.

V gene TRBV28 combines with J gene TRBJ2-2; TRBD2 matches 10 bases. The germline V gene has CDR1 MDHEN and CDR2 SYDVKM. CDR3 length: 15 amino acids. V lost 6 bases to trimming and J lost 2 bases; unmatched junction nucleotides: 3. The CDR3 DNA follows: TGTGCCAGCAGGAGCGGGGGGGCTAACACCGGGGAGCTGTTTTTT. Amino acid sequence: CASRSGGANTGELFF.

The rearrangement uses TRBV28 and TRBJ2-2, with D unresolved. Germline CDR1 and CDR2: MDHEN and SYDVKM. V dropped 4 bases and J dropped 5 bases, with 8 bases sitting between them. This CDR3 has 13 amino acids. CDR3 in DNA: TGTGCCAGCAGTTCCCCGGGTACCGGGGAGCTGTTTTTT. Translation gives CASSSPGTGELFF.

This clone was seen a handful of times. The rearrangement uses TRBV5-4 and TRBJ2-7; weak D call: TRBD1 (5 bases). Trimming removed 0 bases from V and 2 bases from J, with 9 bases in between. Germline values: CDR1 SGHNT, CDR2 YYREEE (reference sequence). This CDR3 is built from 14 residues. The CDR3, as DNA: TGTGCCAGCAGCTTGGCGAGCAGGGCCTACGAGCAGTACTTC. It translates to CASSLASRAYEQYF.

The chain links TRBV29-1 to TRBJ2-1; TRBD2 matches 9 bases. Germline CDR1 is SQVTM and CDR2 is ANQGSEA. This CDR3 has 17 amino acids. V dropped 7 bases and J dropped 1; count of bases not matched to a gene: 14. The CDR3 protein is CSGRGVSGRRSYNEQFF. The CDR3 DNA sequence: TGCAGCGGGAGGGGGGTTAGCGGGAGACGGTCCTACAATGAGCAGTTCTTC.

The chain employs TRBV9 and TRBJ2-1; TRBD2 matches at 12 bases. The CDR3 is 16 amino acids. Germline V gene lookup returns CDR1 SGDLS and CDR2 YYNGEE. Trimming removed 1 base from V and 2 bases from J; junction bases left unmatched: 1. DNA for the CDR3: TGTGCCAGCAGCGTACTAGCGGGGGGGCCCTACAATGAGCAGTTCTTC. Amino acid sequence: CASSVLAGGPYNEQFF.

The chain links TRBV28 to TRBJ1-2, with 9 bases that match TRBD1. Germline V gene lookup returns CDR1 MDHEN and CDR2 SYDVKM. J gave up 3 bases and V 4 bases, and 6 bases lay outside the gene matches. The CDR3 length is 15 residues. The CDR3 spells CASSSTGTGYYGYTF. In DNA form, the CDR3 reads TGTGCCAGCAGTTCCACCGGGACAGGGTACTATGGCTACACCTTC.

The sample holds one count of this clone. This chain's CDR3 is CASSLVGANTEAFF. In DNA form, the CDR3 reads TGTGCCAGCAGCTTAGTTGGGGCTAACACTGAAGCTTTCTTT. V and J are TRBV7-3 and TRBJ1-1; TRBD1 might be the D (5 bases). The CDR3 has 14 amino acids. The V gene lost 2 bases and the J gene lost 2 bases, with 9 bases spanning the gap. CDR1 is SGHTA, CDR2 FQGTGA, per germline.

The count of this clone is one. The J gene is TRBJ2-6, the V gene TRBV28, with D tentatively TRBD1 (6 bases). The CDR3 covers 15 residues. The ends were cut back, 7 bases at V and 2 bases at J, with 12 bases in the middle. Germline loops: CDR1 MDHEN, CDR2 SYDVKM. CDR3 loop: CASTKRGTGANVLTF. CDR3 coding DNA: TGTGCCAGCACCAAGAGGGGGACTGGGGCCAACGTCCTGACTTTC.

The chain employs TRBV9 and TRBJ2-2; perhaps TRBD1 as D (6 bases). Trimming took 4 bases from V and 1 from J, leaving 14 bases between them. Germline values: CDR1 SGDLS, CDR2 YYNGEE. This CDR3 region has 16 residues. The CDR3 region is CASSRVTGRNTGELFF. The CDR3 nucleotides read TGTGCCAGCAGCCGCGTAACAGGGAGGAACACCGGGGAGCTGTTTTTT.

In its sample, this clone was seen a few times. The chain recombines TRBV27 with TRBJ2-7; D ambiguous. This CDR3 has 14 residues. The germline V gene has CDR1 MNHEY and CDR2 SMNVEV (reference sequence). Trimming removed 6 bases from V and 2 bases from J, with 14 bases in between. The CDR3: CASSQLGLAYEQYF. The CDR3 DNA is TGTGCCAGCAGCCAACTCGGTCTCGCCTACGAGCAGTACTTC.

The V call is TRBV3-1 (or the pseudogene TRBV3-2), the J call TRBJ2-5; a weak D match, TRBD1 (5 bases). From germline, CDR1 is LGHDT and CDR2 YNNKEL (reference sequence). V was pared by 4 bases and J by 1 base, with 25 bases between. The CDR3 loop spans 19 amino acids. The CDR3 sequence is CASSPPLARVRLIQETQYF. In DNA, the CDR3 is TGTGCCAGCAGCCCCCCTCTGGCCAGGGTGAGACTGATCCAAGAGACCCAGTACTTC.

This chain joins TRBV28 and TRBJ1-2; D is possibly TRBD1 (5 bases). Trimming shortened V by 7 bases and J by 1 base, and 19 bases separated the two germline ends. The germline CDR1 and CDR2 sequences are MDHEN and SYDVKM. This CDR3 comprises 16 residues. CDR3 residues: CASMGTPSPGNYGYTF. The CDR3 bases are TGTGCCAGCATGGGGACTCCCTCGCCTGGTAACTATGGCTACACCTTC.

V is TRBV6-6 and J is TRBJ2-7; 10 positions match TRBD1. From germline, CDR1 is MNHNY and CDR2 SVGAGI (reference sequence). The CDR3 spans 14 residues. The V gene end was trimmed by 8 bases and the J gene end by 3 bases; junction bases not matched to a gene: 7. CDR3: CASRQGAEGYEQYF. CDR3 bases: TGTGCCAGCCGACAGGGGGCAGAAGGCTACGAGCAGTACTTC.

The CDR3 sequence is CASRSGTGAYEQYF. The DNA of the CDR3 is TGTGCCAGCAGATCCGGGACAGGGGCCTACGAGCAGTACTTC. This rearrangement joins TRBV2 to TRBJ2-7, with 10 nucleotides matching TRBD1. Germline CDR1 SNHLY, CDR2 FYNNEI. There are 14 residues in the CDR3. J lost 2 bases, V lost 6 bases, and 4 bases had no gene match. Full variable domain (rest looked up from reference TRBV2 and TRBJ2-7): EPEVTQTPSHQVTQMGQEVILRCVPISNHLYFYWYRQILGQKVEFLVSFYNNEISEKSEIFDDQFSVERPDGSNFTLKIRSTKLEDSAMYFCASRSGTGAYEQYFGPGTRLTVT.

The V call is TRBV7-3, the J call TRBJ2-3; D is undetermined. This CDR3 contains 13 residues. CDR1 is SGHTA, CDR2 FQGTGA, per germline. Trimming pared 2 bases from V and 6 bases from J, leaving 9 bases between. The CDR3 sequence: CASSLLLRDTQYF. CDR3 sequence (DNA): TGTGCCAGCAGCTTACTCCTCCGGGATACGCAGTATTTT.